This TCR beta chain was recorded in a study of identical twins (dated by TCRdb to 2016 to 2017). A note on the overall study: To test whether fetal clonotypes persist, this study deep-sequenced TCR alpha and beta repertoires from monozygotic twins, from unrelated adults of various ages, and from cord blood. To rule out contamination, the twin experiments were replicated at different times with different library preparation protocols. Study-wide findings and limitations: In monozygotic twins, out-of-frame TCR alpha sharing was systematically underestimated by recombination models, although the models agreed with sharing between unrelated individuals. Out-of-frame TCR alpha sequences shared between twins showed an excess of low generation-probability sequences compared with coincidental sharing between unrelated individuals. Zero-insertion analyses could be partly confounded by invariant T cells such as MAIT and iNKT, although diverse VJ usage argued against such confounding for most clonotypes. Abundant cord blood beta clonotypes had fewer insertions, young adult naive repertoires showed a similar but weaker trend, and memory repertoires showed no such trend. Because the same donors could not be followed over many years, the conclusions relied on cross-sectional statistical analysis. In beta out-of-frame sequences, excess twin sharing was weaker, because having fewer shared sequences lowered the signal-to-noise ratio.

From cysteine to phenylalanine, the CDR3 is 15 amino acids long. The read is trimmed to its CDR3 DNA, 45 bases read in frame from base 1. Via the germline V gene, CDR1 is ENHRY and CDR2 SYGVKD. V loses 7 bases at its end and J loses 0 bases; junction bases beyond the gene matches: 1. This clonotype was observed a handful of times. Its target antigen remains unknown. Within one base of it there is no much larger clone, and no base qualities were kept. The library came from 5' RACE. The sequencer was an Illumina HiSeq 2000. Template switching introduced a universal primer binding site; the final cDNA contained a unique molecular identifier, enabling accurate counting of TCR cDNA molecules. Specific primers in the conserved constant-segment region were used to synthesize first-strand cDNA for the TCR alpha and beta chains. To control for contamination, every cDNA library was double barcoded, receiving both a SMART-Mk sample barcode and Illumina barcodes. TruSeq adapter sequences, together with Illumina sample barcodes, were added in two successive PCR steps. Sequencing of the TCR alpha and beta cDNA libraries was done on the Illumina HiSeq platform using custom primers. In the paper's pipeline: Raw reads were processed with MiGEC to extract unique molecular identifiers, and MiXCR was used to determine CDR3 positions. For each individual, recombination models were inferred using an EM algorithm with the repgenHMM and IGoR tools. Shared clonotype analysis was performed with the tcR package in R, normalizing sharing by the product of cloneset sizes. To study raw recombination without the effects of thymic and clonal selection, out-of-frame nonproductive sequences were analyzed. The public sequencing data were trimmed at Q25 with fastp and processed into clonotypes with MiXCR by TCRdb, which kept only in-frame beta chains. Each CDR3 protein gets just one entry, which takes the most common genes and DNA from the rows behind it. TCRdb's processing, not the study's, gives the V and J calls here. A total of more than 1.5 million distinct CDR3 sequences appear in this sample, roughly a third of them only once. The ten largest clones capture 0.27% of the sample.

Every donor was a healthy Caucasian. This TCR came from a newborn girl in good health. Material: cord blood. The rearranged segments are TRBV10-3 and TRBJ2-1; the central 12 bases match TRBD2. The nucleotide sequence reads TGTGCCATCAAGGGACTAGCGGGCTCCTACAATGAGCAGTTCTTC. Its coded protein is CAIKGLAGSYNEQFF.